The 21 T cell receptor beta chains presented below share a single source sample, sequenced in a study of blood T cell repertoires in COVID-19. The table came from immunoSEQ multiplex PCR; TCRdb's copy has only in-frame clones and leaves some out. The data show some 270,000 clones, 91% seen once. Sequenced sample: PBMCs or T cells enriched from blood (not recorded which). The source is a man between 40 and 49 years old who had been exposed to COVID-19.

This chain links TRBV28 with TRBJ1-5; D remains ambiguous. The CDR3 covers 12 residues. Germline CDR1 MDHEN, CDR2 SYDVKM. Trimming took off 7 bases at V and 4 bases at J, with 8 bases between the two ends. DNA of the CDR3: TGTGCCAGCAACCGAGCTAATCAGCCCCAGCATTTT. It yields the protein CASNRANQPQHF.

Concerning this clone: The junction departs from the called germline gene at one end, perhaps through a read error. The chain joins TRBV5-1 to TRBJ1-2, with D tentatively TRBD1 (6 bases). Per germline, CDR1 SGHRS and CDR2 YFSETQ. The CDR3 covers 13 residues. CDR3 protein: CASSLAGHPISSF. For the CDR3, the DNA is TGCGCCAGCAGCCTGGCGGGACACCCTATTTCCTCCTTC.

The chain is built from TRBV4-1 and TRBJ2-1; D might be TRBD2 (7 bases). The V gene's germline CDR1 is MGHRA and CDR2 YSYEKL. Trimming pared 5 bases from V and 5 bases from J, leaving 28 bases between. The CDR3 covers 19 residues. Written as DNA, the CDR3 is TGCGCCAGCAGCTCCGAAACATTTTTATGGGAGGGGGGAAACAATGAGCAGTTCTTC. Translation gives CASSSETFLWEGGNNEQFF.

The genes are TRBV9 and TRBJ2-3; 7 positions agree with TRBD1. This CDR3 spans 14 amino acids. V trimming: 3 bases; J trimming: 6 bases; junction bases outside the gene matches: 7. The V gene's germline CDR1 is SGDLS and CDR2 YYNGEE. CDR3 DNA: TGTGCCAGCAGCGCCGACAGGGTCACCGATACGCAGTATTTT. Amino acid sequence: CASSADRVTDTQYF.

V usage is TRBV30 and J usage is TRBJ2-1, with 12 bases matching TRBD2. J lost 7 bases, V lost 3 bases, and 7 bases had no gene match. CDR1 is GTSNPN, CDR2 SVGIG, per germline (reference sequence). This CDR3 spans 15 amino acids. This CDR3 is CAWRSSGRGLNEQFF. In nucleotides, the CDR3 is TGTGCCTGGAGATCTAGCGGGAGGGGATTAAATGAGCAGTTCTTC.

V is TRBV7-2 and J is TRBJ2-2; 8 positions agree with TRBD1. This CDR3 has 14 residues. Germline values: CDR1 SGHTA, CDR2 FQGNSA. J gave up 6 bases and V 4 bases, and 4 bases lay outside the gene matches. DNA of the CDR3: TGTGCCAGCAGCTCTAGGACAGGGCCCGGGGAGCTGTTTTTT. As protein: CASSSRTGPGELFF.

The rearrangement joins TRBV5-1 to TRBJ1-5, with D unclear. V was clipped by 7 bases and J by 1 base, with 9 bases between them. Looked up from germline, CDR1 is SGHRS and CDR2 is YFSETQ. There are 13 residues in the CDR3. CDR3: CASREASNQPQHF. CDR3 sequence (DNA): TGCGCCAGCCGGGAGGCGAGCAATCAGCCCCAGCATTTT.

V usage is TRBV11-1 and J usage is TRBJ1-6; D ambiguous. Germline V CDR1 and CDR2: SGHAT, FQDESV (reference sequence). The length of the CDR3 is 16 residues. Trimming left V 5 bases short and J 0 bases short, with 11 bases between. CDR3 protein: CASSPSESSYNSPLHF. CDR3 nucleotide sequence: TGTGCCAGCAGCCCGTCCGAGAGCTCCTATAATTCACCCCTCCACTTT.

J is TRBJ2-3 and V is TRBV12-5, with 9 bases lining up with TRBD2. Trimming cost V 4 bases and J 10 bases; bases outside gene matches: 12. The CDR3 has 15 residues. CDR1 is LGHNT and CDR2 is FRNRAP in the germline V gene. The chain's CDR3 is CASGSHWASGNPQYF. The CDR3 bases are TGTGCTAGTGGTTCACACTGGGCTAGCGGGAATCCGCAGTATTTT. The full variable domain, with the rest looked up from reference TRBV12-5 and TRBJ2-3, is DARVTQTPRHKVTEMGQEVTMRCQPILGHNTVFWYRQTMMQGLELLAYFRNRAPLDDSGMPKDRFSAEMPDATLATLKIQPSEPRDSAVYFCASGSHWASGNPQYFGPGTRLTVL.

V gene TRBV28 combines with J gene TRBJ2-5, with D possibly TRBD2 on 6 matching bases. There are 15 residues in the CDR3. The V end was cut by 5 bases, the J end by 2 bases, with 15 bases between. Germline V lookup: CDR1 MDHEN, CDR2 SYDVKM. CDR3 nucleotides: TGTGCCAGCAGTCCCCCCCTAGCGACGCAAGAGACCCAGTACTTC. It yields the protein CASSPPLATQETQYF.

The V and J genes are TRBV10-3 and TRBJ2-5; D remains unclear. The V gene's germline CDR1 is ENHRY and CDR2 SYGVKD. Trimming removed 0 bases from V and 5 bases from J, with 10 bases in between. The CDR3 contains 14 residues. DNA of the CDR3: TGTGCCATCAGTGAGTCAACGGGTGGGGAGACCCAGTACTTC. Its protein product is CAISESTGGETQYF.

The chain joins TRBV6-1 to TRBJ1-5, with TRBD1 matching over 10 bases. The germline V gene encodes CDR1 MNHNS and CDR2 SASEGT. This CDR3 is built from 17 residues. With V trimmed by 2 bases and J by 6 bases, 10 bases remained unmatched. CDR3 residues: CASSESIRDRGSQPQHF. The CDR3 coding sequence is TGTGCCAGCAGTGAATCTATCCGGGACAGGGGAAGTCAGCCCCAGCATTTT.

The gene calls are TRBV18 and TRBJ2-1, with 11 bases identical to TRBD2. The CDR3 covers 15 residues. Trimming at V came to 6 bases and at J to 5 bases, leaving 6 bases not matched to a gene. Germline V gene lookup returns CDR1 KGHSH and CDR2 LQKENI. In DNA form, the CDR3 reads TGTGCCAGCTCCGCACCGGGACTAGCGGACAATGAGCAGTTCTTC. Translation gives CASSAPGLADNEQFF.

The chain recombines TRBV28 with TRBJ1-1; a weak D match, TRBD1 (5 bases). Germline V lookup: CDR1 MDHEN, CDR2 SYDVKM. This CDR3 is built from 13 residues. The V and J ends lost 6 bases and 5 bases respectively, with 13 bases between them. CDR3 sequence (DNA): TGTGCCAGCAGATTAACTGGGGGGACTGAAGCTTTCTTT. The encoded protein is CASRLTGGTEAFF.

This chain connects TRBV19 to TRBJ2-1, with 12 positions matching TRBD1. CDR1 LNHDA and CDR2 SQIVND come from the germline V gene (reference sequence). V lost 10 bases, J lost 8 bases, and 9 bases stayed unmatched. The CDR3 has 14 residues. CDR3 sequence (DNA): TGTGCCACAAAAGGGGACAGGGGGCAGGATGAGCAGTTCTTC. Protein product: CATKGDRGQDEQFF.

This clone was seen a single time. The gene calls are TRBV5-1 and TRBJ2-2; 7 bases align to TRBD2. The CDR3 extends over 15 amino acids. The V gene's germline CDR1 is SGHRS and CDR2 YFSETQ. J lost 6 bases, V lost 2 bases, and 7 bases had no gene match. The CDR3 DNA sequence: TGCGCCAGCAGCTTTAAGACTAGCCCAGCCGGGGAGCTGTTTTTT. Protein sequence: CASSFKTSPAGELFF. The full variable domain, its missing parts supplied by reference TRBV5-1 and TRBJ2-2, is KAGVTQTPRYLIKTRGQQVTLSCSPISGHRSVSWYQQTPGQGLQFLFEYFSETQRNKGNFPGRFSGRQFSNSRSEMNVSTLELGDSALYLCASSFKTSPAGELFFGEGSRLTVL.

The chain employs TRBV9 and TRBJ1-2; 7 bases line up with TRBD1. The CDR3 sequence is 16 residues long. V dropped 0 bases and J dropped 4; count of bases not matched to a gene: 9. The V gene's germline CDR1 is SGDLS and CDR2 YYNGEE. CDR3 DNA: TGTGCCAGCAGCGTAGATAAAGGGGGCGCAGTCTATGGCTACACCTTC. It encodes CASSVDKGGAVYGYTF.

The rearrangement uses TRBV28 and TRBJ1-5, with no clear D. This CDR3 region has 15 residues. V shed 1 base and J shed 2 bases, with 9 bases lying between them. Germline V gene sequence: CDR1 MDHEN, CDR2 SYDVKM. CDR3 amino acids: CASSLYGKGNQPQHF. CDR3 DNA sequence: TGTGCCAGCAGTTTATACGGGAAGGGCAATCAGCCCCAGCATTTT.

The J gene is TRBJ2-1, the V gene TRBV7-3, with D uncertain. The CDR3 totals 13 residues. CDR1 and CDR2 (germline): SGHTA, FQGTGA. V dropped 5 bases and J dropped 6 bases, with 11 bases sitting between them. CDR3 residues: CASSLGLGNEQFF. The CDR3, as DNA: TGTGCCAGCAGCCTAGGTTTAGGCAATGAGCAGTTCTTC.

The count of this clone is one. The gene calls are TRBV5-4 and TRBJ1-2; possibly TRBD1 for D (5 bases). In germline, CDR1 is SGHNT, CDR2 YYREEE (reference sequence). This CDR3 comprises 13 residues. V was pared by 7 bases and J by 3 bases, with 13 bases between. DNA for the CDR3: TGTGCCAGCCGGCAGGGCTCGTACTATGGCTACACCTTC. Translated: CASRQGSYYGYTF.

The chain has TRBV12-3 or TRBV12-4 and TRBJ1-1; 8 bases line up with TRBD1. The CDR3 sequence is 12 residues long. V lost 6 bases to trimming and J lost 7 bases; unmatched junction nucleotides: 4. The CDR3 is CASRPGGREAFF. The CDR3 DNA reads TGTGCCAGCAGACCAGGGGGCCGTGAAGCTTTCTTT.